This TCR beta chain was profiled in a study of long-term antiretroviral therapy in people with HIV. Whole-study context: Initial samples were collected about a decade before the 2015 immediate-ART recommendation. Study-level results: Compared with controls, HIV repertoires showed narrower CDR3 length ranges. Dominance of pre-ART expanded clones persisted, fluctuating and often declining after ART.

This clone came up once. The target antigen is unknown. Other DNA sequences in this specimen translate into the identical CDR3. V was cut by 0 bases and J by 3 bases, with 3 bases left in between. The CDR3 spans 11 residues. Germline values: CDR1 DFQATT, CDR2 SNEGSKA (reference sequence). The assay, immunoSEQ v3.0, was run at survey level. Some clones are missing from TCRdb's copy, which holds only in-frame ones; the method was immunoSEQ multiplex PCR. The sample has about 12,000 clones, 82% seen once; the top ten hold roughly 20%. Samples held about 0.9-10 million cryopreserved PBMC, and DNA extraction followed.

The input for sequencing was unsorted PBMCs, taken roughly 8 years after starting antiretroviral therapy. This sequence was found in a man aged 50 to 59 with HIV. This chain connects TRBV20-1 to TRBJ2-7; D is unclear. The CDR3 reads CSARDGYEQYF. For the CDR3, the DNA is TGCAGTGCTAGAGATGGCTACGAGCAGTACTTC.